One sample yielded the 9 T cell receptor beta chains listed below, sequenced in a study of shared clonotypes between healthy human individuals. Sequencing was performed with immunoSEQ multiplex PCR; in TCRdb, only in-frame clones are kept and a portion is missing. The data show roughly 2,300,000 clones, around 93% seen once. Sequences were obtained from naive CD4+ T cells from PBMCs. Subset reported: CD45RA+ positively selected. These receptors were collected from a man between 18 and 35 years old in good health. Some clones in this sample may be carry-over from other donors' samples.

DNA of the CDR3: TGTGCCAGTTCCAGGGGAAGAGACACCGGGGAGCTGTTTTTT. This sequence encodes CASSRGRDTGELFF. The chain couples TRBV19 to TRBJ2-2; possibly TRBD1 for D (6 bases). Germline CDR1 is LNHDA and CDR2 is SQIVND (reference sequence). The V and J ends lost 8 bases and 3 bases respectively, with 13 bases between them. The CDR3 has 14 residues.

The gene calls are TRBV27 and TRBJ1-1, with 10 bases lining up with TRBD1. Germline V CDR1 and CDR2: MNHEY, SMNVEV (reference sequence). Losses at the gene ends were 5 bases for V and 1 base for J; bases not matched to a gene: 4. The CDR3 extends over 15 amino acids. The CDR3 nucleotides read TGTGCCAGCAGTCGTGGGGACAGGGGGAACACTGAAGCTTTCTTT. As protein: CASSRGDRGNTEAFF.

J is TRBJ2-7 and V is TRBV13; 7 positions agree with TRBD2. The CDR3 consists of 16 residues. Trimming at V came to 3 bases and at J to 5 bases, leaving 13 bases not matched to a gene. Looked up from germline, CDR1 is PRHDT and CDR2 is FYEKMQ (reference sequence). The CDR3 loop is CASSFRGRESQNEQYF. CDR3 bases: TGTGCCAGCAGCTTTCGCGGGCGGGAGAGTCAGAACGAGCAGTACTTC.

This rearrangement joins TRBV25-1 to TRBJ2-1; D perhaps matches TRBD2 (5 bases). Trimming removed 4 bases at V and 8 bases at J, with 15 bases between. The CDR3 is made up of 14 amino acids. Germline V gives CDR1 MGHDK, CDR2 SYGVNS. The CDR3 region has the DNA TGTGCCAGCAGTGCCAACCGGCTAGCCGATGAGCAGTTCTTC. Amino acid sequence: CASSANRLADEQFF.

A word on this clone: Within the sample, other DNA sequences also encode this same CDR3. This chain links TRBV11-2 with TRBJ2-7; D remains ambiguous. This CDR3 region has 14 residues. Trimming took off 3 bases at V and 1 base at J, with 10 bases between the two ends. In germline, CDR1 is SGHAT, CDR2 FQNNGV. The DNA for the CDR3 is TGTGCCAGCAGCTTGGAAGGACGGTCCTACGAGCAGTACTTC. Translating gives CASSLEGRSYEQYF.

This chain links TRBV4-1 with TRBJ2-4; the D is unclear. Germline assignment: CDR1 MGHRA and CDR2 YSYEKL. V lost 2 bases and J lost 0, with 8 bases in between. The CDR3 is made up of 15 amino acids. The CDR3 loop reads CASSQTGLAKNIQYF. The CDR3 DNA is TGCGCCAGCAGCCAAACCGGGCTAGCCAAAAACATTCAGTACTTC.

The chain is built from TRBV28 and TRBJ1-2; no clear D. Germline loops: CDR1 MDHEN, CDR2 SYDVKM. The germline V and J ends were trimmed by 2 bases and 5 bases, with 18 bases remaining between them. The CDR3 totals 16 residues. The chain's CDR3 is CASSLDLIGEAYGYTF. The CDR3 bases are TGTGCCAGCAGTTTAGATCTAATTGGGGAGGCATATGGCTACACCTTC.

The J gene is TRBJ2-2, the V gene TRBV9; unclear D gene. Germline CDR1 is SGDLS and CDR2 is YYNGEE. The CDR3 is 13 amino acids. Trimming shortened V by 0 bases and J by 9 bases, and 9 bases separated the two germline ends. CDR3 nucleotides: TGTGCCAGCAGCGTAGATCCCAAACGGGAGCTGTTTTTT. It specifies CASSVDPKRELFF.

The rearrangement links TRBV18 to TRBJ2-7; 7 bases are shared with TRBD1. This CDR3 region has 14 residues. V was pared by 10 bases and J by 2 bases, with 11 bases of the junction left unmatched. Per the germline V gene, CDR1 is KGHSH and CDR2 is LQKENI. The chain's CDR3 is CATSLGTEPYEQYF. CDR3 in DNA: TGTGCCACCTCTCTCGGGACAGAGCCCTACGAGCAGTACTTC. Full variable domain (remainder filled in from reference TRBV18 and TRBJ2-7): NAGVMQNPRHLVRRRGQEARLRCSPMKGHSHVYWYRQLPEEGLKFMVYLQKENIIDESGMPKERFSAEFPKEGPSILRIQQVVRGDSAAYFCATSLGTEPYEQYFGPGTRLTVT.